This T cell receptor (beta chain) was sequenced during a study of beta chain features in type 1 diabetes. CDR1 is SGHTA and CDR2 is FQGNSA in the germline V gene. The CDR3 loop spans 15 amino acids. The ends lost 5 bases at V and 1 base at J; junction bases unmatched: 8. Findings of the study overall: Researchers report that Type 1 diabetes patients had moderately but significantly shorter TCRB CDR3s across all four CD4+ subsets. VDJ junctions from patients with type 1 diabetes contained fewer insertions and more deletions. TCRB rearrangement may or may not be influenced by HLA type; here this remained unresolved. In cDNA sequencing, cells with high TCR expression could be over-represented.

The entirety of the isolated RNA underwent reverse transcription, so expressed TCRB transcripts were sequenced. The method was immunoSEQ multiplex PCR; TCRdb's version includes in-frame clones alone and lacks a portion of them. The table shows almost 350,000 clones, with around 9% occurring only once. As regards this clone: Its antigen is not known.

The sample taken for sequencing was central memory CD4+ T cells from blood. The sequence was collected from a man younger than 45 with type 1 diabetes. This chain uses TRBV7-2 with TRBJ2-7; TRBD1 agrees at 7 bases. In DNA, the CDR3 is TGTGCCAGCAGCCCGGGACAGACCTTTTCCTACGAGCAGTACTTC. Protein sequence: CASSPGQTFSYEQYF.